Below are 26 T cell receptor beta chains sequenced from a single sample in a study of Ad26.COV2.S vaccination and SARS-CoV-2 variants. Stated treatment: roughly 20 received Ad26.COV2.S at low or high dose, single or two shots; several received placebo; per-sample allocation not given. Day 63 following the first vaccine or placebo injection was when the samples were taken. Some clones are missing from TCRdb's copy, which holds only in-frame ones; the method was immunoSEQ multiplex PCR. Counted here are 300,000 to 400,000 clones, roughly 87% occurring once; the ten biggest clones make up 3.4%. The sequencing here drew on peripheral blood, taken in a trial of Ad26.COV2.S vaccine versus placebo. The receptor set was obtained from a person aged 18 to 65 who received the Ad26.COV2.S COVID-19 vaccine or a placebo.

This rearrangement joins TRBV15 to TRBJ1-2; D is perhaps TRBD1 (5 bases). The V gene lost 0 bases and the J gene lost 1 base, with 12 bases spanning the gap. The CDR3 contains 16 residues. Looked up from germline, CDR1 is LNHNV and CDR2 is YYDKDF (reference sequence). The CDR3 loop reads CATSRDQIGVNYGYTF. The CDR3 region has the DNA TGTGCCACCAGCAGAGATCAGATAGGGGTTAACTATGGCTACACCTTC.

The chain joins TRBV4-2 to TRBJ2-7; 10 nucleotides align to TRBD2. V lost 0 bases to trimming and J lost 4 bases; unmatched junction nucleotides: 6. CDR3 length equals 16 residues. Germline values: CDR1 LGHNA, CDR2 YNFKEQ. CDR3 nucleotide sequence: TGTGCCAGCAGCCAAGAAGGGACTAGCGAACCTTACGAGCAGTACTTC. The encoded protein is CASSQEGTSEPYEQYF.

The chain employs TRBV11-3 and TRBJ2-3, with unresolved D. Trimming removed 0 bases from V and 6 bases from J, with 13 bases in between. CDR3 length: 15 amino acids. The V gene's germline CDR1 is SGHNT and CDR2 YENEEA. This CDR3 reads CASSLDGSKFDTQYF. The CDR3 DNA sequence: TGTGCCAGCAGCTTAGATGGGTCCAAGTTTGATACGCAGTATTTT.

The V gene is TRBV10-3, the J gene TRBJ2-3; D call uncertain. V was shortened by 6 bases and J by 6 bases, with 16 bases between the two germline ends. The CDR3 spans 14 residues. Per germline, CDR1 ENHRY and CDR2 SYGVKD. CDR3 region: CAISLEEKWDTQYF. CDR3 coding DNA: TGTGCCATCAGCCTCGAAGAAAAATGGGATACGCAGTATTTT.

The V and J genes are TRBV9 and TRBJ1-3; D remains unclear. The CDR3 extends over 14 amino acids. CDR1 is SGDLS, CDR2 YYNGEE, per germline. V was cut by 0 bases and J by 0 bases, with 4 bases left in between. The DNA for the CDR3 is TGTGCCAGCAGCGTAGAGCTCTCTGGAAACACCATATATTTT. It codes for CASSVELSGNTIYF.

V usage is TRBV9 and J usage is TRBJ1-1; D is possibly TRBD1 (5 bases). From germline, CDR1 is SGDLS and CDR2 YYNGEE. This CDR3 contains 15 residues. The ends were cut back, 0 bases at V and 2 bases at J, with 11 bases in the middle. The chain's CDR3 is CASSVGVGGNTEAFF. CDR3 DNA sequence: TGTGCCAGCAGCGTAGGGGTGGGGGGTAACACTGAAGCTTTCTTT.

This clone has just one count. The chain carries TRBV4-3 and TRBJ2-1; TRBD2 is a possible D gene (7 bases). The CDR3 is 17 amino acids. Germline V lookup: CDR1 LGHNA, CDR2 YSLEER. V was pared by 4 bases and J by 0 bases, with 16 bases between. The CDR3, as DNA: TGCGCCAGCAGCCTATTCGGGGGGCCTGGCTCCTACAATGAGCAGTTCTTC. Translating it yields CASSLFGGPGSYNEQFF.

This clone was recorded only once. This chain connects TRBV7-9 to TRBJ2-6; 10 bases align to TRBD2. V dropped 3 bases and J dropped 1; count of bases not matched to a gene: 0. CDR1 SEHNR and CDR2 FQNEAQ come from the germline V gene (reference sequence). The CDR3 contains 16 residues. Written as DNA, the CDR3 is TGTGCCAGCAGCTTTAGCGGGGGGTCTGGGGCCAACGTCCTGACTTTC. It yields the protein CASSFSGGSGANVLTF.

This clone was counted only a few times. This sequence joins TRBV19 and TRBJ1-6; D unresolved. Per the germline V gene, CDR1 is LNHDA and CDR2 is SQIVND (reference sequence). This CDR3 is 15 amino acids long. Trimming took off 3 bases at V and 6 bases at J, with 12 bases between the two ends. DNA for the CDR3: TGTGCCAGTAGTATCTCAACGGAGAGTAATTCACCCCTCCACTTT. Translating gives CASSISTESNSPLHF.

The chain combines TRBV18 with TRBJ1-5, with 8 nucleotides matching TRBD1. The CDR3 sequence is 17 residues long. Germline lookup yields CDR1 KGHSH and CDR2 LQKENI. V was clipped by 1 base and J by 3 bases; unmatched bases: 8. The CDR3, as DNA: TGTGCCAGCTCACCACTAGGCGGGACAGGTTACAATCAGCCCCAGCATTTT. Its translation: CASSPLGGTGYNQPQHF.

This chain links TRBV7-8 with TRBJ1-5, with TRBD1 matching over 8 bases. The CDR3 covers 15 residues. The germline gives CDR1 SGHVS, CDR2 FQNEAQ. V was pared by 5 bases and J by 4 bases, with 7 bases of the junction left unmatched. This CDR3 is CASSKTGGGNQPQHF. The CDR3 DNA reads as TGTGCCAGCAGCAAAACAGGGGGAGGAAATCAGCCCCAGCATTTT.

This chain links TRBV9 with TRBJ1-3; D might be TRBD1 (6 bases). The V gene's germline CDR1 is SGDLS and CDR2 YYNGEE. V was clipped by 0 bases and J by 0 bases, with 10 bases between them. CDR3 size: 16 residues. CDR3 in amino acids: CASSVEPRGSGNTIYF. CDR3 coding DNA: TGTGCCAGCAGCGTAGAGCCCAGGGGCTCTGGAAACACCATATATTTT.

The V call is TRBV24-1, the J call TRBJ1-2; D is unresolved. Germline CDR1 is KGHDR and CDR2 is SFDVKD. V was clipped by 4 bases and J by 2 bases, with 1 base between them. CDR3 length: 11 residues. CDR3 coding DNA: TGTGCCACCAGTGAGAACTATGGCTACACCTTC. Its protein product is CATSENYGYTF.

The V call is TRBV2, the J call TRBJ1-4; maybe TRBD1 (5 bases). In germline, CDR1 is SNHLY, CDR2 FYNNEI. CDR3 length equals 13 residues. V shed 5 bases and J shed 8 bases, with 12 bases lying between them. The CDR3 sequence: CASSLGDVEKLFF. CDR3 nucleotides: TGTGCCAGCAGTCTTGGGGACGTAGAAAAACTGTTTTTT.

The V and J genes are TRBV5-1 and TRBJ1-4; D might be TRBD1 (5 bases). V shed 0 bases and J shed 5 bases, with 8 bases lying between them. This CDR3 comprises 14 residues. In germline, CDR1 is SGHRS, CDR2 YFSETQ. In nucleotides, the CDR3 is TGCGCCAGCAGCTTGGGACAGCCAAATGAAAAACTGTTTTTT. Protein: CASSLGQPNEKLFF. Full variable domain (rest looked up from reference TRBV5-1 and TRBJ1-4): KAGVTQTPRYLIKTRGQQVTLSCSPISGHRSVSWYQQTPGQGLQFLFEYFSETQRNKGNFPGRFSGRQFSNSRSEMNVSTLELGDSALYLCASSLGQPNEKLFFGSGTQLSVL.

V and J are TRBV18 and TRBJ1-2; D is unresolved. CDR1 and CDR2 from the germline V gene are KGHSH and LQKENI. Deletions cut 3 bases from V and 6 bases from J, with 8 bases between. CDR3 size: 12 residues. The CDR3 loop reads CASSPRPDGYTF. Written as DNA, the CDR3 is TGTGCCAGCTCACCCCGACCGGATGGCTACACCTTC.

The rearrangement joins TRBV7-9 to TRBJ2-3, with D unresolved. Germline V gene lookup returns CDR1 SEHNR and CDR2 FQNEAQ (reference sequence). CDR3 length: 12 amino acids. Trimming removed 4 bases from V and 1 base from J, with 3 bases in between. The chain's CDR3 is CASSSGTDTQYF. In DNA form, the CDR3 reads TGTGCCAGCAGCTCTGGCACAGATACGCAGTATTTT.

The chain combines TRBV11-2 with TRBJ2-3, with 11 nucleotides matching TRBD2. CDR1 and CDR2 from the germline V gene are SGHAT and FQNNGV. The J segment lost 3 bases and the V segment lost 5 bases, leaving 10 bases of the junction unmatched. The CDR3 has 17 residues. The CDR3 DNA follows: TGTGCCAGCAGCCTAAGGGGGTCTAGCGGGGGGACAGATACGCAGTATTTT. This translates into CASSLRGSSGGTDTQYF. Full variable domain (outside the CDR3, taken from reference TRBV11-2 and TRBJ2-3): EAGVAQSPRYKIIEKRQSVAFWCNPISGHATLYWYQQILGQGPKLLIQFQNNGVVDDSQLPKDRFSAERLKGVDSTLKIQPAKLEDSAVYLCASSLRGSSGGTDTQYFGPGTRLTVL.

The genes are TRBV11-2 and TRBJ2-1, with TRBD2 matching over 11 bases. Germline V gene sequence: CDR1 SGHAT, CDR2 FQNNGV. V lost 5 bases and J lost 6; bases outside the gene matches: 6. The CDR3 extends over 15 amino acids. In DNA form, the CDR3 reads TGTGCCAGCAGCGCCGGGACTAGCGGCTTCAATGAGCAGTTCTTC. Protein product: CASSAGTSGFNEQFF.

The V gene is TRBV7-9, the J gene TRBJ1-6; no firm D call. The V and J ends lost 1 base and 6 bases respectively, with 16 bases between them. In germline, CDR1 is SEHNR, CDR2 FQNEAQ (reference sequence). The CDR3 consists of 17 residues. The CDR3 spells CASSLEVRGSGNSPLHF. As DNA, the CDR3 is TGTGCCAGCAGCTTAGAAGTAAGAGGATCCGGTAATTCACCCCTCCACTTT. The entire variable domain, with the rest obtained from reference TRBV7-9 and TRBJ1-6, is as follows: DTGVSQNPRHKITKRGQNVTFRCDPISEHNRLYWYRQTLGQGPEFLTYFQNEAQLEKSRLLSDRFSAERPKGSFSTLEIQRTEQGDSAMYLCASSLEVRGSGNSPLHFGNGTRLTVT.

The chain recombines TRBV6-5 with TRBJ1-2, with 7 bases that match TRBD1. The ends lost 2 bases at V and 4 bases at J; junction bases unmatched: 4. CDR3 length: 14 residues. CDR1 MNHEY and CDR2 SVGAGI come from the germline V gene. The CDR3 region is CASSYISGGYGYTF. The CDR3, as DNA: TGTGCCAGCAGTTACATCTCAGGGGGCTATGGCTACACCTTC.

The chain joins TRBV27 to TRBJ1-6, with D unresolved. Germline V gene lookup returns CDR1 MNHEY and CDR2 SMNVEV (reference sequence). The CDR3 consists of 16 residues. V shed 5 bases and J shed 0 bases, with 11 bases lying between them. CDR3 coding DNA: TGTGCCAGCAGTCTGACAAAGAGCTCCTATAATTCACCCCTCCACTTT. This gives the protein CASSLTKSSYNSPLHF.

In this sample, this clone turned up many times. The sample has other DNA sequences that encode this CDR3 too. The V call is TRBV12-3 or TRBV12-4, the J call TRBJ1-1; possibly TRBD1 for D (5 bases). V was cut by 3 bases and J by 5 bases, with 10 bases left in between. The CDR3 is made up of 13 amino acids. This chain's CDR3 is CASSFEGRTEAFF. The CDR3, as DNA: TGTGCCAGCAGTTTTGAGGGGCGGACTGAAGCTTTCTTT.

This chain joins TRBV25-1 and TRBJ2-2; no reliable D call. V lost 4 bases to trimming and J lost 6 bases, with 12 bases between them. This CDR3 comprises 14 residues. Germline V gene data show CDR1 as MGHDK and CDR2 as SYGVNS. CDR3 DNA sequence: TGTGCCAGCAGTGCTCGGACCGGACCCGGGGAGCTGTTTTTT. It specifies CASSARTGPGELFF.

The rearrangement joins TRBV6-1 to TRBJ1-5; no definite D call. Trimming pared 1 base from V and 7 bases from J, leaving 11 bases between. The CDR3 loop spans 14 amino acids. CDR1 and CDR2 from the germline V gene are MNHNS and SASEGT. The CDR3 loop reads CASSEVPSGQPQHF. In nucleotides, the CDR3 is TGTGCCAGCAGTGAAGTACCTAGCGGCCAGCCCCAGCATTTT.

This clone was counted a few times. V is TRBV6-2 or TRBV6-3 and J is TRBJ1-5, with unresolved D. The CDR3 is 11 amino acids. In germline, CDR1 is MNHEY, CDR2 SVGEGT. V was pared by 6 bases and J by 9 bases, with 9 bases between. In DNA form, the CDR3 reads TGTGCCAGCAGCCGTGAAGGGCCCCAGCATTTT. Translation gives CASSREGPQHF.